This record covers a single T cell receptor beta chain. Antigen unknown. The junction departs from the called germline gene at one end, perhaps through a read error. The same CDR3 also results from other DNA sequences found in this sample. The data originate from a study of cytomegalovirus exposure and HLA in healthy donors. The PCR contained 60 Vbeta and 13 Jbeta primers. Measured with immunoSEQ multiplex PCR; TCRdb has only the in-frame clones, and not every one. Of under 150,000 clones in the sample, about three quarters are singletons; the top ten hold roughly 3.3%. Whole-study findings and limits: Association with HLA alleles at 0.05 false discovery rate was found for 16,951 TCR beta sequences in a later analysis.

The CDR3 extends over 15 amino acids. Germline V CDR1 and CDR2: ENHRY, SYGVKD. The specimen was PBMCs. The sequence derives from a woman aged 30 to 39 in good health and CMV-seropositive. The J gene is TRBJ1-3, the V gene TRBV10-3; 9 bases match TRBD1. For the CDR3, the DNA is TGCGCCATCAGAACTACAGGGGGCGATGGAAACACCATATATTTT. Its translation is CAIRTTGGDGNTIYF.